One T cell receptor (beta chain) is described in this entry. Its specificity is not known. From germline, CDR1 is SGHVS and CDR2 FNYEAQ. V was pared by 3 bases and J by 4 bases, with 7 bases of the junction left unmatched. The length of the CDR3 is 15 residues. The data are from a study of cytomegalovirus exposure and HLA in healthy donors. Using immunoSEQ multiplex PCR, the repertoire was profiled, and TCRdb retains in-frame clones only, with some absent. The data show about 160,000 clones, roughly nine tenths seen once. While the first cohort had around 700 subjects, the donors belonged to the separate validation cohort of roughly 130 subjects. General study points: Published work reported that the classifier diagnosed cytomegalovirus status with high specificity and sensitivity. The authors listed 164 TCR beta chains as cytomegalovirus-associated. Confirmation in vitro established that a few CMV-associated chains were specific for CMV antigens.

The sequencing sample was made of PBMCs. The chain recombines TRBV7-6 with TRBJ2-3; 7 bases fit TRBD2. The source is a woman under 40 in good health and CMV-seronegative. DNA for the CDR3: TGTGCCAGCAGCTTCCGTTCGGGGGGAGCAGATACGCAGTATTTT. Translated: CASSFRSGGADTQYF.